Shown below are 17 T cell receptor beta chains from a single sample sequenced in a study of graft-versus-host responses after intestinal transplantation. Their antigens remain unidentified. Sequencing used immunoSEQ multiplex PCR; TCRdb keeps in-frame clones, though not all of them. Of over 100,000 clones listed, approximately 95% were seen once; the top ten hold more than 2.5%. Here the sequenced sample was unstimulated CD8+ T cells sorted from spleen or lymph node cells, taken before intestinal transplant. The origin of the receptors is a human donor who received an intestinal transplant.

J is TRBJ2-7 and V is TRBV15; unclear D gene. Germline values: CDR1 LNHNV, CDR2 YYDKDF (reference sequence). V gave up 0 bases and J gave up 2 bases, with 11 bases separating them. There are 15 residues in the CDR3. CDR3 residues: CATSREQTAAYEQYF. CDR3 nucleotides: TGTGCCACCAGCAGAGAACAGACGGCCGCCTACGAGCAGTACTTC.

This chain links TRBV27 with TRBJ2-1; 9 bases are shared with TRBD2. The CDR3 length is 15 residues. The germline V gene has CDR1 MNHEY and CDR2 SMNVEV (reference sequence). V was clipped by 5 bases and J by 5 bases; unmatched bases: 7. The CDR3 spells CASSPLAGRNNEQFF. The CDR3 DNA follows: TGTGCCAGCAGTCCACTAGCGGGTCGAAACAATGAGCAGTTCTTC.

The chain employs TRBV5-6 and TRBJ2-1, with D possibly TRBD2 on 6 matching bases. This CDR3 contains 16 residues. The V end lost 0 bases, the J end lost 2 bases, and 12 bases lay between the germline ends. Germline CDR1 and CDR2: SGHDT and YYEEEE. The CDR3 DNA reads as TGTGCCAGCAGCTTGGGGGCAGCGGGCCCCTACAATGAGCAGTTCTTC. Translated: CASSLGAAGPYNEQFF.

V and J are TRBV4-1 and TRBJ1-2; no clear D. This CDR3 region has 13 residues. V lost 1 base and J lost 8, with 11 bases in between. Per the germline V gene, CDR1 is MGHRA and CDR2 is YSYEKL. CDR3 region: CASSQVLPRGYTF. In nucleotides, the CDR3 is TGCGCCAGCAGCCAAGTCCTCCCCCGGGGCTACACCTTC.

The CDR3 DNA is TGTGCCAGCAGCCTAGGACAGGGGGGTTACGAGCAGTACTTC. Protein: CASSLGQGGYEQYF. The chain joins TRBV11-2 to TRBJ2-5, with TRBD1 matching 10 bases. TRBJ2-7 matches the DNA end more closely, so the J call is doubtful. Germline loops: CDR1 SGHAT, CDR2 FQNNGV. This CDR3 contains 14 residues.

This chain connects TRBV28 to TRBJ1-2; D perhaps matches TRBD1 (5 bases). Trimming left V 1 base short and J 6 bases short, with 12 bases between. This CDR3 has 14 amino acids. Germline V gene sequence: CDR1 MDHEN, CDR2 SYDVKM. CDR3 DNA sequence: TGTGCCAGCAGTTTATATCAGGGCCTCGATGGCTACACCTTC. As protein: CASSLYQGLDGYTF.

V is TRBV7-9 and J is TRBJ1-1, with D hard to call. From germline, CDR1 is SEHNR and CDR2 FQNEAQ (reference sequence). This CDR3 comprises 11 residues. The V and J ends lost 6 bases and 8 bases respectively, with 10 bases between them. The CDR3 bases are TGTGCCAGCAGATTGACTGAGGAAGCTTTCTTT. It encodes CASRLTEEAFF.

The count of this clone is one. V is TRBV5-4 and J is TRBJ2-1, with D possibly TRBD1 on 5 matching bases. Germline CDR1 and CDR2: SGHNT and YYREEE (reference sequence). V was cut by 4 bases and J by 6 bases, with 8 bases left in between. The CDR3 covers 12 residues. This CDR3 is CASSPGLNEQFF. DNA for the CDR3: TGTGCCAGCAGCCCAGGGCTCAATGAGCAGTTCTTC. Full variable domain (remainder filled in from reference TRBV5-4 and TRBJ2-1): ETGVTQSPTHLIKTRGQQVTLRCSSQSGHNTVSWYQQALGQGPQFIFQYYREEENGRGNFPPRFSGLQFPNYSSELNVNALELDDSALYLCASSPGLNEQFFGPGTRLTVL.

The genes are TRBV9 and TRBJ2-4; no clear D gene. The V end was cut by 3 bases, the J end by 5 bases, with 6 bases between. Looked up from germline, CDR1 is SGDLS and CDR2 is YYNGEE. The length of the CDR3 is 12 residues. The CDR3, as DNA: TGTGCCAGCAGCGGGGTCGAAAACATTCAGTACTTC. This gives the protein CASSGVENIQYF.

CDR3 loop: CASSEGVAKNIQYF. The CDR3 DNA sequence: TGCGCCAGCAGTGAGGGAGTGGCCAAAAACATTCAGTACTTC. The chain joins TRBV4-3 to TRBJ2-4; D may be TRBD2 (5 bases). The CDR3 is 14 residues long. V was shortened by 6 bases and J by 1 base, with 10 bases between the two germline ends. Germline V gene lookup returns CDR1 LGHNA and CDR2 YSLEER.

This clone was seen a single time. The chain uses TRBV6-5 and TRBJ1-1, with 8 bases lining up with TRBD1. The V segment lost 6 bases and the J segment 6 bases; nucleotides outside the gene matches: 3. Germline loops: CDR1 MNHEY, CDR2 SVGAGI. This CDR3 is 12 amino acids long. The CDR3 sequence: CASSPTGAEAFF. The CDR3 DNA reads TGTGCCAGCAGCCCGACAGGGGCTGAAGCTTTCTTT.

Regarding this clone: Its ends do not fully match the called genes, so a read error is possible. Other DNA sequences in the same sample also yield this CDR3. Here the CDR3 reads CASSVEDRSYEQYF. The CDR3 nucleotides read TGTGCCAGCAGCGTAGAGGACAGATCCTACGAGCAGTACTTT. The chain recombines TRBV9 with TRBJ2-7; a weak D match, TRBD1 (6 bases). The CDR3 is made up of 14 amino acids. CDR1 and CDR2 (germline): SGDLS, YYNGEE.

This chain connects TRBV11-2 to TRBJ2-3; no definite D call. The V end was cut by 2 bases, the J end by 0 bases, with 15 bases between. Germline V CDR1 and CDR2: SGHAT, FQNNGV. The CDR3 is 17 amino acids. The chain's CDR3 is CASSLYGSGSSTDTQYF. CDR3 nucleotides: TGTGCCAGCAGCTTATATGGGTCCGGATCTAGCACAGATACGCAGTATTTT.

The gene calls are TRBV16 and TRBJ1-2; 8 nucleotides agree with TRBD1. J was trimmed by 6 bases and V by 3 bases; bases with no gene match: 0. From germline, CDR1 is KGHSY and CDR2 FQNENV. This CDR3 contains 12 residues. CDR3 DNA sequence: TGTGCCAGCAGCCAGGGACAGGATGGCTACACCTTC. It codes for CASSQGQDGYTF.

The CDR3 bases are TGTGCCACTCGGTGGACAGGGAGAGAAAAACTGTTTTTT. Protein sequence: CATRWTGREKLFF. This chain connects TRBV15 to TRBJ1-4; 8 bases line up with TRBD1. This CDR3 has 13 residues. The trim removed 9 bases at V and 8 bases at J, leaving 8 bases unmatched. Per the germline V gene, CDR1 is LNHNV and CDR2 is YYDKDF (reference sequence).

This chain uses TRBV29-1 with TRBJ2-1; possibly TRBD1 or TRBD2 for D (5 bases each). Germline CDR1 and CDR2: SQVTM and ANQGSEA. Between the trimmed V and J ends, which lost 8 bases and 4 bases, there was a span of 18 bases. The CDR3 loop spans 14 amino acids. This CDR3 is CSFVRDGGYNEQFF. The CDR3 bases are TGCAGCTTCGTCCGGGACGGAGGATACAATGAGCAGTTCTTC.

The chain combines TRBV6-5 with TRBJ2-4; possibly TRBD1 for D (6 bases). The germline V and J ends were trimmed by 1 base and 0 bases, with 10 bases remaining between them. This CDR3 is built from 16 residues. Germline CDR1 reads MNHEY; CDR2 reads SVGAGI. For the CDR3, the DNA is TGTGCCAGCAGTTACTTTCCGGACAGAGCCAAAAACATTCAGTACTTC. It is translated as CASSYFPDRAKNIQYF.